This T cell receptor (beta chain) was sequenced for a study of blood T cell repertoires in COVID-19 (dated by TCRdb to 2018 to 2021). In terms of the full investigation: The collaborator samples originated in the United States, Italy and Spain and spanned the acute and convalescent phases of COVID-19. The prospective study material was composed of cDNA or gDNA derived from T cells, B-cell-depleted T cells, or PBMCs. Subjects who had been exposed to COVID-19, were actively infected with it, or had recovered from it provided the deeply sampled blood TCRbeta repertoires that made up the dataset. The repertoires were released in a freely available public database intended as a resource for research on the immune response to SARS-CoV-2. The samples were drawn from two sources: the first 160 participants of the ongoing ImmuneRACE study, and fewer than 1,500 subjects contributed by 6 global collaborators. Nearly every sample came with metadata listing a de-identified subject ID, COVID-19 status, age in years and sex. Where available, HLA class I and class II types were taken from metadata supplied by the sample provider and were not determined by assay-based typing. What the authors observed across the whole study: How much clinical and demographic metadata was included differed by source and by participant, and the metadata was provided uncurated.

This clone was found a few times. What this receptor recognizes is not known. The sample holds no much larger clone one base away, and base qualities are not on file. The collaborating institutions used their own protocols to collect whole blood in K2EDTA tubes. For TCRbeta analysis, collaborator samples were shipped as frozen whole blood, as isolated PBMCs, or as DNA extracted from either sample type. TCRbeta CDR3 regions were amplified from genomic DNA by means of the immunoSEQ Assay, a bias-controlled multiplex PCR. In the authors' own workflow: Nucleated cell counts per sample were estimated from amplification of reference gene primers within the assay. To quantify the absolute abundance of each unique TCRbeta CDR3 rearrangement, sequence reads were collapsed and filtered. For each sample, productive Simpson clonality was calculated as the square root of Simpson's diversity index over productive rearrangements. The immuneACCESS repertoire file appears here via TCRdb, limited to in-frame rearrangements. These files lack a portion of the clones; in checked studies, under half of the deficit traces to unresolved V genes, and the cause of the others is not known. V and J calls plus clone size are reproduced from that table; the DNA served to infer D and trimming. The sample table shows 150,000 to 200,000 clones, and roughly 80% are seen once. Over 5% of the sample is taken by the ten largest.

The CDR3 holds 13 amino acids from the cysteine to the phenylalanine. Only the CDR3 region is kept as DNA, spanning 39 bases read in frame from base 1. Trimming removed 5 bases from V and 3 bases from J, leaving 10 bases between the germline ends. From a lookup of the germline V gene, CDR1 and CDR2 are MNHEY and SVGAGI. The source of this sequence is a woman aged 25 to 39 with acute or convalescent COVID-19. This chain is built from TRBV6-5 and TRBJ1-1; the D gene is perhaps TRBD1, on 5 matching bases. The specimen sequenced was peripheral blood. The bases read TGTGCCAGCAGTAGACAGTTATACACTGAAGCTTTCTTT. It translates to CASSRQLYTEAFF.